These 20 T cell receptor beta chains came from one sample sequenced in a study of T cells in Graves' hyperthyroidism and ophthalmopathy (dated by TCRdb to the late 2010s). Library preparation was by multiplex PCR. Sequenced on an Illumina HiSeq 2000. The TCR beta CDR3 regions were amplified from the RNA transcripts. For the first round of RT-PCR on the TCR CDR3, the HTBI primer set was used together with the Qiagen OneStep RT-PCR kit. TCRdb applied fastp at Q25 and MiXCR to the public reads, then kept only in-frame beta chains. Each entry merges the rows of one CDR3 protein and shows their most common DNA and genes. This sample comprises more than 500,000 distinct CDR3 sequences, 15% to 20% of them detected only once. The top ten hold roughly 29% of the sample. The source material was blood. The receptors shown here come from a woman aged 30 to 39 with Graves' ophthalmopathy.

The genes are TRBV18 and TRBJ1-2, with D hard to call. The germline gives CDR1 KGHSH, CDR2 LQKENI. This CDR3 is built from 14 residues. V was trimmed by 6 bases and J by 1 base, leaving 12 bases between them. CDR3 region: CASSPQQSNYGYTF. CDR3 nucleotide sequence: TGTGCCAGCTCCCCTCAACAGAGTAACTATGGCTACACCTTC.

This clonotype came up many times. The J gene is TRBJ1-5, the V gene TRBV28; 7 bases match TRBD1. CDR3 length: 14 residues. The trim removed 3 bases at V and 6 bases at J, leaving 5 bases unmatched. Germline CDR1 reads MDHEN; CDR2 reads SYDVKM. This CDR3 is CASSLRGPTQPQHF. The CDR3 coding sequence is TGTGCCAGCAGTTTGAGGGGGCCCACTCAGCCCCAGCATTTT.

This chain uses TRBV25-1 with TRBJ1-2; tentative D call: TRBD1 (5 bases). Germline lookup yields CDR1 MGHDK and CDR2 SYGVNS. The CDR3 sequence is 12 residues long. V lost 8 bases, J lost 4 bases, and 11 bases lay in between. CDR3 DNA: TGTGCCAGCCGGGGGGATGGCTATGGCTACACCTTC. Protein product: CASRGDGYGYTF.

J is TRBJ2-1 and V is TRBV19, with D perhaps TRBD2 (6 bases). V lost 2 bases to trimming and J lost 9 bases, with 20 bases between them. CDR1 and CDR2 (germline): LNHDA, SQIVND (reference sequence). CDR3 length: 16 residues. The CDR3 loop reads CASSIILGRILGEQFF. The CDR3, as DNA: TGTGCCAGTAGTATAATATTGGGGAGGATCTTGGGTGAGCAGTTCTTC.

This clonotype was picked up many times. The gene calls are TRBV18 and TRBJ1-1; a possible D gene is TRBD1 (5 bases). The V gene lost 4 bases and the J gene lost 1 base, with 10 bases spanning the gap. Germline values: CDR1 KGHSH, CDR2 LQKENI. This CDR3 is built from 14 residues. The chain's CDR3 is CASSRSQGNTEAFF. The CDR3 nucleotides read TGTGCCAGCTCACGATCTCAGGGGAACACTGAAGCTTTCTTT.

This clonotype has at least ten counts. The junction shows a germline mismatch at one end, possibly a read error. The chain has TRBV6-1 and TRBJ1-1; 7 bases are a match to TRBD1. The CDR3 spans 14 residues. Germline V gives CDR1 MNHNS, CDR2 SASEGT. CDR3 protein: CASSEGGGYTEAFF. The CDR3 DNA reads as TGTGCCAGCAGCGAAGGGGGCGGGTACACTGAAGCTTTCTTT.

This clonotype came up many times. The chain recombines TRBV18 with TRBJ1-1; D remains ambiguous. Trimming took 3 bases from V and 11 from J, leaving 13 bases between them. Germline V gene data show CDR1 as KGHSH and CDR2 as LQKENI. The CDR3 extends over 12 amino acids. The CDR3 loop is CASSPGPGRAFF. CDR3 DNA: TGTGCCAGCTCACCCGGACCGGGAAGGGCTTTCTTT.

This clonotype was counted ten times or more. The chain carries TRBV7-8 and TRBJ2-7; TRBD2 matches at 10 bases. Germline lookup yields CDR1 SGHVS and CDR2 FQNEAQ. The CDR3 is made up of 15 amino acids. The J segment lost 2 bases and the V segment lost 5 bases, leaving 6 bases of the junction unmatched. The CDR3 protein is CASSVGLAPTYEQYF. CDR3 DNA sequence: TGTGCCAGCAGCGTGGGACTAGCGCCTACCTACGAGCAGTACTTC.

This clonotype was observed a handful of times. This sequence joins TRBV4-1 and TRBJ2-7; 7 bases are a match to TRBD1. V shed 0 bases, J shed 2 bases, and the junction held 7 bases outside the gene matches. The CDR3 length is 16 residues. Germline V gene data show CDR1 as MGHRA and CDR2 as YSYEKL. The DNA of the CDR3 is TGCGCCAGCAGCCAAGACGCGACAGGGAATACCTACGAGCAGTACTTC. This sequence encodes CASSQDATGNTYEQYF.

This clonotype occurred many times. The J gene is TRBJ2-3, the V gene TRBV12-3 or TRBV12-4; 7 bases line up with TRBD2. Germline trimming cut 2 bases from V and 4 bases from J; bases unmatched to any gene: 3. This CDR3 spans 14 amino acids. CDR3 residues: CASSLSAGADTQYF. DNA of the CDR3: TGTGCCAGCAGTTTATCGGCGGGAGCAGATACGCAGTATTTT.

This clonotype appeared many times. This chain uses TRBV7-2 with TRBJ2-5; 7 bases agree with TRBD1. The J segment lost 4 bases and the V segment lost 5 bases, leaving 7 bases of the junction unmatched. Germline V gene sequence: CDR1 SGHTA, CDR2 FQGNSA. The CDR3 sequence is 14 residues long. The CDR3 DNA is TGTGCCAGCAGCCTTCGACAGGGTAGAGAGACCCAGTACTTC. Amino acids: CASSLRQGRETQYF.

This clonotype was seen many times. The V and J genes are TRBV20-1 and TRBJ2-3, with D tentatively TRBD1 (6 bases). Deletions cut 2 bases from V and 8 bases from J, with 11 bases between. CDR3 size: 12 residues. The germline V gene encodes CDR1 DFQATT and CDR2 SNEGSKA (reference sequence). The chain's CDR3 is CSARISRGTQYF. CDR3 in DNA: TGCAGTGCTAGAATTAGCAGGGGTACGCAGTATTTT.

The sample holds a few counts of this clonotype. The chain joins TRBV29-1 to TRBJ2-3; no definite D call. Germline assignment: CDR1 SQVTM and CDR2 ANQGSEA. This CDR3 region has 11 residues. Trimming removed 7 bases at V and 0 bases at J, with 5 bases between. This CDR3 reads CSGRSTDTQYF. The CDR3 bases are TGCAGCGGGAGAAGCACAGATACGCAGTATTTT.

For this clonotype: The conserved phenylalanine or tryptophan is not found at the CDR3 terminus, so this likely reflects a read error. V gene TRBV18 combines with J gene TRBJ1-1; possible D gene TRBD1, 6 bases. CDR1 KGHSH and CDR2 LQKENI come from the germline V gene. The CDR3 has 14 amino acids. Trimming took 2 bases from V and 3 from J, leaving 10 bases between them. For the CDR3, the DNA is TGTGCCAGCTCACCATACAGGGTGGACACTGAAGCTTTCCTT. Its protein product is CASSPYRVDTEAFL.

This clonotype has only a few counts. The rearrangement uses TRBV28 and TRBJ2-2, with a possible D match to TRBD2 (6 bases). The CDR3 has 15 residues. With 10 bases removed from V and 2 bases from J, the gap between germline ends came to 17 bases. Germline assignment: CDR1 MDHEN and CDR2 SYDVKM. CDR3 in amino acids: CATSLSGPNTGELFF. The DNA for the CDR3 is TGTGCCACCTCTCTTAGCGGTCCAAACACCGGGGAGCTGTTTTTT.

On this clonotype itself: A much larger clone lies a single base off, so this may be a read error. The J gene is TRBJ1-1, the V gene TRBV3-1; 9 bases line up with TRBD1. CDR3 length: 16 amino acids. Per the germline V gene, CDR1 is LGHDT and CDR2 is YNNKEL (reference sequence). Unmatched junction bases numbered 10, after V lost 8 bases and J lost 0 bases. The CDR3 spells CASGSPDRGLNTEAFF. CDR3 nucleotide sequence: TGTGCCAGCGGCTCCCCGGACAGGGGACTGAACACTGAAGCTTTCTTT.

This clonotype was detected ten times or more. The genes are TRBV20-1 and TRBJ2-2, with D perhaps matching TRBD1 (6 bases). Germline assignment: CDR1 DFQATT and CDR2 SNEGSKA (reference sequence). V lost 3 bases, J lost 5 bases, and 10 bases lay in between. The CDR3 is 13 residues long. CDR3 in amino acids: CSARRTVTGELFF. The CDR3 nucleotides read TGCAGTGCTAGGAGGACAGTTACCGGGGAGCTGTTTTTT.

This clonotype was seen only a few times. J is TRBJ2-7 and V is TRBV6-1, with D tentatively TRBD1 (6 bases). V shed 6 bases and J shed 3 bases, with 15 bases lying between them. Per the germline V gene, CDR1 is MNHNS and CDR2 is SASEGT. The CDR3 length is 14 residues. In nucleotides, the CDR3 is TGTGCCAGCAGGACTACAGGGTTGATCTACGAGCAGTACTTC. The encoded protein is CASRTTGLIYEQYF.

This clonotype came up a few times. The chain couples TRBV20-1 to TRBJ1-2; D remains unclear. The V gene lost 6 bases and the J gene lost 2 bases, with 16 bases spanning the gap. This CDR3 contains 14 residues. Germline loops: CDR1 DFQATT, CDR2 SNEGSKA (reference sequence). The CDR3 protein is CSARTPEPNYGYTF. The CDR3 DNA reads TGCAGTGCCCGGACCCCAGAGCCCAACTATGGCTACACCTTC.

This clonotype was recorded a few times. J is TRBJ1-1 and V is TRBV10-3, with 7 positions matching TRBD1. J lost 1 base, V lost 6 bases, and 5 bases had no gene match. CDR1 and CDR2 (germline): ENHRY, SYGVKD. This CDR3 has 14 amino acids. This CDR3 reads CAISLRDRNTEAFF. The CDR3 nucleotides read TGTGCCATCAGCCTCCGGGACAGGAACACTGAAGCTTTCTTT.